This T cell receptor (beta chain) was captured in a study of cytomegalovirus exposure and HLA in healthy donors. On this clone itself: The antigen is unknown.

PCR was performed using 60 Vbeta and 13 Jbeta primers. Sequencing used immunoSEQ multiplex PCR; TCRdb keeps in-frame clones, though not all of them. The sample contains 100,000 or so clones, around 76% of which appear only once. Study-wide results and limits: Apart from CMV serostatus, no immune exposure information was available. Researchers reported in a later analysis that a missense DCLRE1C variant was tied to TCR beta V- and J-gene trimming. Presence/absence results assume similar sequencing depth per donor, which may not hold. Highly shared variants forming one cluster were likely a sequencing artifact.

The receptor comes from a man aged 30-40 years in good health and CMV-seropositive. The sequenced sample was PBMCs.

In nucleotides, the CDR3 is TGCAGCGTTGATCTAACAGGGGGTCAGGAGACCCAGTACTTC. Encoded protein: CSVDLTGGQETQYF. This rearrangement joins TRBV29-1 to TRBJ2-5; 8 nucleotides line up with TRBD1. The CDR3 is 14 residues long. Germline V CDR1 and CDR2: SQVTM, ANQGSEA. V trimming: 3 bases; J trimming: 5 bases; junction bases outside the gene matches: 8.